This T cell receptor (beta chain) was observed in a study of spatial heterogeneity in lung cancer. Time point of the sample: blood at routine non-recurrence follow-up after resection. Material for sequencing was whole RNA from tumor, nontumor lung or frozen PBMC, left unsorted. In this sample, this clonotype turned up a few times. The CDR3 loop spans 15 amino acids. Per germline, CDR1 SGHVS and CDR2 FQNEAQ. Trimming cost V 2 bases and J 3 bases, with 11 bases left between them. TCRdb ran MiXCR on the 5' RACE reads and lists one entry per CDR3 protein. The data show about 94,000 distinct CDR3 sequences, with roughly 21% seen just once and 20% to 25% held by the top ten.

Sequenced here: PBMCs, sampled at follow-up. This chain joins TRBV7-8 and TRBJ1-5, with no clear D. This receptor was identified in a male donor with early-stage non-small cell lung cancer. CDR3 amino acids: CASSLKTQLNQPQHF. The CDR3 DNA reads TGTGCCAGCAGCTTAAAGACTCAGCTCAATCAGCCCCAGCATTTT. Looking up the rest from reference TRBV7-8 and TRBJ1-5 gives the full variable domain: GAGVSQSPRYKVAKRGQDVALRCDPISGHVSLFWYQQALGQGPEFLTYFQNEAQLDKSGLPSDRFFAERPEGSVSTLKIQRTQQEDSAVYLCASSLKTQLNQPQHFGDGTRLSIL.